A single sample is the source of the 25 T cell receptor beta chains below, sequenced in a study of cytomegalovirus exposure and HLA in healthy donors. The PCR was carried out with 60 Vbeta primers and 13 Jbeta primers. Clones were sequenced by immunoSEQ multiplex PCR, and TCRdb holds only the in-frame ones, with some missing. The sample shows 75,000 to 100,000 clones, roughly 79% of them seen only once. Source material: PBMCs. The receptors come from a man aged 25 to 40 in good health and CMV-seronegative.

The V gene is TRBV4-1, the J gene TRBJ1-5, with D unclear. This CDR3 is 13 amino acids long. Germline CDR1 reads MGHRA; CDR2 reads YSYEKL. Deletions cut 0 bases from V and 7 bases from J, with 7 bases between. The CDR3 bases are TGCGCCAGCAGCCAAGACCGGGAACAGCCCCAGCATTTT. This sequence encodes CASSQDREQPQHF.

The genes are TRBV25-1 and TRBJ1-5; 8 nucleotides line up with TRBD1. Germline V gene lookup returns CDR1 MGHDK and CDR2 SYGVNS. The CDR3 has 15 amino acids. V lost 2 bases, J lost 7 bases, and 7 bases stayed unmatched. This chain's CDR3 is CASSEGQGAGQPQHF. The CDR3 coding sequence is TGTGCCAGCAGTGAAGGACAGGGCGCAGGGCAGCCCCAGCATTTT.

The chain recombines TRBV6-5 with TRBJ2-3; D might be TRBD2 (6 bases). V dropped 6 bases and J dropped 2 bases, with 9 bases sitting between them. Germline-derived CDR1 and CDR2 are MNHEY and SVGAGI. The CDR3 sequence is 13 residues long. The CDR3 here is CASSPGDTDTQYF. The CDR3 bases are TGTGCCAGCAGCCCGGGAGACACAGATACGCAGTATTTT.

The chain combines TRBV5-1 with TRBJ2-1, with TRBD2 identical over 9 bases. J gave up 4 bases and V 0 bases, and 2 bases lay outside the gene matches. Germline V gene sequence: CDR1 SGHRS, CDR2 YFSETQ. The CDR3 extends over 15 amino acids. In DNA form, the CDR3 reads TGCGCCAGCAGCTTGGTTAGCGGGAGTTACAATGAGCAGTTCTTC. It codes for CASSLVSGSYNEQFF.

This rearrangement joins TRBV11-2 to TRBJ2-1; 10 nucleotides align to TRBD2. The germline V gene has CDR1 SGHAT and CDR2 FQNNGV. The CDR3 contains 14 residues. V was clipped by 3 bases and J by 7 bases; unmatched bases: 3. CDR3 bases: TGTGCCAGCAGCTTTAGCGGGGGGTGGAATGAGCAGTTCTTC. It codes for CASSFSGGWNEQFF.

This chain links TRBV6-1 with TRBJ2-5; D is unclear. Trimming left V 0 bases short and J 1 base short, with 9 bases between. The CDR3 is made up of 15 amino acids. Per germline, CDR1 MNHNS and CDR2 SASEGT. The CDR3 coding sequence is TGTGCCAGCAGTGAAGCGCGGTGGTCCCAAGAGACCCAGTACTTC. Translating gives CASSEARWSQETQYF.

The rearrangement uses TRBV5-1 and TRBJ2-2, with 8 nucleotides matching TRBD1. V dropped 1 base and J dropped 8; count of bases not matched to a gene: 7. The V gene's germline CDR1 is SGHRS and CDR2 YFSETQ. The CDR3 spans 15 residues. CDR3: CASSLSQGAEGELFF. The CDR3 DNA follows: TGCGCCAGCAGCTTGTCGCAGGGGGCGGAGGGGGAGCTGTTTTTT.

The V gene is TRBV29-1, the J gene TRBJ1-5; 9 nucleotides agree with TRBD1. The CDR3 is 13 residues long. V lost 3 bases and J lost 5; bases outside the gene matches: 2. Germline CDR1 and CDR2: SQVTM and ANQGSEA. CDR3 protein: CSVETGGDQPQHF. CDR3 coding DNA: TGCAGCGTTGAGACAGGGGGAGATCAGCCCCAGCATTTT.

J is TRBJ1-5 and V is TRBV4-3; TRBD1 might be the D (6 bases). Trimming stripped 4 bases from V and 0 bases from J, with 10 bases between. From germline, CDR1 is LGHNA and CDR2 YSLEER. The CDR3 is 15 residues long. CDR3: CASSPNRDSNQPQHF. The CDR3 DNA reads TGCGCCAGCAGCCCGAACAGGGATAGCAATCAGCCCCAGCATTTT.

Of note for this clone: This is likely a read error, given that the CDR3 carries no conserved phenylalanine or tryptophan at its end. The chain couples TRBV9 to TRBJ1-1; D might be TRBD1 (5 bases). The CDR3 consists of 13 residues. The germline V and J ends were trimmed by 6 bases and 3 bases, with 12 bases remaining between them. The V gene's germline CDR1 is SGDLS and CDR2 YYNGEE. The CDR3 is CASTRDSDTEAFL. The CDR3 nucleotides read TGTGCCAGCACTCGGGACTCGGACACTGAAGCTTTCCTT.

The count of this clone is one. The chain recombines TRBV6-1 with TRBJ1-5, with TRBD1 matching 9 bases. V gave up 3 bases and J gave up 6 bases; unmatched junction bases: 21. This CDR3 comprises 20 residues. Per germline, CDR1 MNHNS and CDR2 SASEGT. The CDR3 DNA reads as TGTGCCAGCAGTGATCACAGGGGGCTAAGCTCCTCTATAGGGAGTCAGCCCCAGCATTTT. Translation: CASSDHRGLSSSIGSQPQHF.

The J gene is TRBJ2-5, the V gene TRBV5-1, with 8 positions matching TRBD2. The CDR3 consists of 16 residues. CDR1 SGHRS and CDR2 YFSETQ come from the germline V gene. V shed 4 bases and J 3 bases; nucleotides not matched to a gene: 11. This CDR3 reads CASSRGAGEGKETQYF. As DNA, the CDR3 is TGCGCCAGCAGCAGGGGAGCGGGAGAAGGGAAAGAGACCCAGTACTTC.

The V and J genes are TRBV6-1 and TRBJ2-1; D ambiguous. Between the trimmed V and J ends, which lost 3 bases and 4 bases, there was a span of 13 bases. CDR1 is MNHNS, CDR2 SASEGT, per germline. CDR3 size: 15 residues. CDR3 in DNA: TGTGCCAGCAGTGATAGCCCGACGCCATACAATGAGCAGTTCTTC. Translation: CASSDSPTPYNEQFF.

In the case of this clone: Because the CDR3's place on the DNA is in doubt, the DNA is left out and the CDR3 is given as listed by TCRdb. The V call is TRBV21-1, the J call TRBJ2-2; TRBD1 was called by the table and not checked on the DNA. TRBV21-1 is classified as a pseudogene. The CDR3 spans 17 residues, counting both ends. CDR3 residues: CASSKWAQGANTGELFF.

This chain joins TRBV7-2 and TRBJ2-7; a weak D match, TRBD2 (7 bases). The germline V gene encodes CDR1 SGHTA and CDR2 FQGNSA. The germline V and J ends were trimmed by 5 bases and 3 bases, with 17 bases remaining between them. The CDR3 sequence is 15 residues long. Here the CDR3 DNA reads TGTGCCAGCAGCGAAGGGGGGGAAGGGCTCTACGAGCAGTACGTC. It is translated as CASSEGGEGLYEQYV.

Worth noting for this clone: The same CDR3 is also encoded by other DNA sequences in this sample. The CDR3 here is CASSESGLAGNEQFF. The CDR3, as DNA: TGTGCCAGCAGTGAATCCGGGCTAGCGGGGAATGAGCAGTTCTTC. V is TRBV2 and J is TRBJ2-1; 9 bases agree with TRBD2. J was trimmed by 7 bases and V by 2 bases; bases with no gene match: 6. This CDR3 has 15 residues. CDR1 is SNHLY, CDR2 FYNNEI, per germline.

The genes are TRBV9 and TRBJ2-1, with 10 bases that match TRBD2. V lost 0 bases, J lost 7 bases, and 4 bases stayed unmatched. Germline values: CDR1 SGDLS, CDR2 YYNGEE. This CDR3 is built from 15 residues. CDR3 in DNA: TGTGCCAGCAGCGTAGTGGGACTAGCGTGGAATGAGCAGTTCTTC. This translates into CASSVVGLAWNEQFF.

This clone was found a few times. The chain couples TRBV6-5 to TRBJ1-2; D unresolved. The length of the CDR3 is 13 residues. Germline CDR1 reads MNHEY; CDR2 reads SVGAGI. The V and J ends lost 8 bases and 7 bases respectively, with 17 bases between them. CDR3 sequence: CASLNPGLGGYTF. In nucleotides, the CDR3 is TGTGCCAGCCTAAACCCAGGACTAGGTGGCTACACCTTC.

V gene TRBV7-2 combines with J gene TRBJ2-1, with 9 bases fitting TRBD2. The V gene end was trimmed by 1 base and the J gene end by 0 bases; junction bases not matched to a gene: 1. This CDR3 is built from 16 residues. Germline CDR1 and CDR2: SGHTA and FQGNSA. The CDR3: CASSLGSGSSYNEQFF. CDR3 DNA sequence: TGTGCCAGCAGCTTAGGTAGCGGGAGCTCCTACAATGAGCAGTTCTTC.

The CDR3 region is CASSLTGAPQPQHF. The CDR3 bases are TGTGCCAGCAGCTTAACCGGTGCTCCTCAGCCCCAGCATTTT. The chain links TRBV7-2 to TRBJ1-5; no reliable D call. V was clipped by 2 bases and J by 6 bases, with 11 bases between them. Germline CDR1 and CDR2: SGHTA and FQGNSA. This CDR3 is 14 amino acids long.

CDR3 loop: CASSGGGPTDTQYF. CDR3 nucleotide sequence: TGTGCCAGCAGCGGGGGGGGACCTACAGATACGCAGTATTTT. The gene calls are TRBV9 and TRBJ2-3; 7 positions match TRBD2. Looked up from germline, CDR1 is SGDLS and CDR2 is YYNGEE. V shed 3 bases, J shed 3 bases, and the junction held 4 bases outside the gene matches. The CDR3 sequence is 14 residues long.

This clone appeared a single time. The chain joins TRBV5-1 to TRBJ2-7, with TRBD1 matching over 9 bases. J lost 3 bases, V lost 4 bases, and 11 bases had no gene match. The CDR3 length is 16 residues. In germline, CDR1 is SGHRS, CDR2 YFSETQ. CDR3 loop: CASSQKQGAIFYEQYF. The CDR3 DNA reads as TGCGCCAGCAGCCAGAAACAGGGGGCAATTTTCTACGAGCAGTACTTC.

The chain links TRBV9 to TRBJ1-2; TRBD1 aligns across 10 bases. There are 16 residues in the CDR3. V lost 4 bases, J lost 7 bases, and 13 bases stayed unmatched. Germline CDR1 SGDLS, CDR2 YYNGEE. CDR3 DNA: TGTGCCAGCAGCCACCCCCCGGGACAGGGGACGTCTGGCTACACCTTC. Its protein is CASSHPPGQGTSGYTF.

V gene TRBV7-9 combines with J gene TRBJ1-1, with D hard to call. Germline CDR1 is SEHNR and CDR2 is FQNEAQ (reference sequence). This CDR3 is 17 amino acids long. V dropped 9 bases and J dropped 5 bases, with 28 bases sitting between them. CDR3 in amino acids: CARMKIRSAVSGTEAFF. In DNA form, the CDR3 reads TGTGCCAGGATGAAAATTCGGTCTGCAGTCTCGGGAACTGAAGCTTTCTTT.

The chain has TRBV10-2 and TRBJ2-7, with D possibly matching TRBD1 (5 bases). CDR1 is WSHSY and CDR2 is SAAADI in the germline V gene. Trimming left V 7 bases short and J 6 bases short, with 22 bases between. The length of the CDR3 is 15 residues. The CDR3 sequence is CASNPFKGRRSEQYF. CDR3 DNA: TGCGCCAGCAACCCGTTTAAGGGGCGTCGGTCCGAGCAGTACTTC.